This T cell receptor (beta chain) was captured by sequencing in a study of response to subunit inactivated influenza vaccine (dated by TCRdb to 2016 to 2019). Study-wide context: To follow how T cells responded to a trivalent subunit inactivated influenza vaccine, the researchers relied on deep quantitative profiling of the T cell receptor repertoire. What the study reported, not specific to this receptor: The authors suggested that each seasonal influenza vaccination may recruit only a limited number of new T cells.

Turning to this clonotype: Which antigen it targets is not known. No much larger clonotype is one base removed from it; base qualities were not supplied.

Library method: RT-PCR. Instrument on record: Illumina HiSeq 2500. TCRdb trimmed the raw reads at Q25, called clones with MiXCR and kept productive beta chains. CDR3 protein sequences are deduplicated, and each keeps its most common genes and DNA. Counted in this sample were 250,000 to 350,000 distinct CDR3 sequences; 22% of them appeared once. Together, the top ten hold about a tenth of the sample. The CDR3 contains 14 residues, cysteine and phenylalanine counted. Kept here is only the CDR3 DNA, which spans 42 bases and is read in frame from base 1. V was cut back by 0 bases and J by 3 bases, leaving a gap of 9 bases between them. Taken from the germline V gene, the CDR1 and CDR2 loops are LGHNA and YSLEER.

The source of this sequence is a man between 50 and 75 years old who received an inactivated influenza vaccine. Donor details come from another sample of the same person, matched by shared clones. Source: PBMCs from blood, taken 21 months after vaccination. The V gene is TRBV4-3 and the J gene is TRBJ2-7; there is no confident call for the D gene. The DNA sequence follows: TGCGCCAGCAGCCAAGAGTTACAAGTCTACGAGCAGTACTTC. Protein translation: CASSQELQVYEQYF.